The 22 T cell receptor beta chains below come from one sample, sequenced in a study of blood T cell repertoires in COVID-19. Data came from immunoSEQ multiplex PCR; TCRdb stores just in-frame clones and leaves some out. The sample lists some 29,000 clones, 80% to 90% occurring once. Sequenced sample: peripheral blood. These receptors were obtained from a human donor in a cohort sampled during active COVID-19.

The sample holds one count of this clone. Here the CDR3 DNA reads TGCAGCGTTGAAGAACGACAGGGGATCTATGGCTACACCTTC. Its translation: CSVEERQGIYGYTF. V is TRBV29-1 and J is TRBJ1-2; the match to TRBD1 covers 8 bases. The junction had 4 bases not matched to a gene; V was cut back by 0 bases and J by 4 bases. Germline CDR1 is SQVTM and CDR2 is ANQGSEA. The CDR3 runs 14 residues.

V is TRBV6-2 or TRBV6-3 and J is TRBJ2-7, with 7 bases lining up with TRBD1. The V gene's germline CDR1 is MNHEY and CDR2 SVGEGT. This CDR3 is 17 amino acids long. The trim removed 2 bases at V and 4 bases at J, leaving 14 bases unmatched. The CDR3 sequence is CASSYGSRQGREYEQYF. The CDR3 DNA is TGTGCCAGCAGTTACGGCTCCCGACAGGGTCGTGAATACGAGCAGTACTTC.

This chain uses TRBV28 with TRBJ2-1; no firm D call. Germline CDR1 reads MDHEN; CDR2 reads SYDVKM. This CDR3 spans 11 amino acids. Trimming took off 5 bases at V and 9 bases at J, with 8 bases between the two ends. CDR3 bases: TGTGCCAGCAGTAAGCTAGGTGAGCAGTTCTTC. Encoded protein: CASSKLGEQFF.

The V gene is TRBV9, the J gene TRBJ2-2, with 8 bases lining up with TRBD1. Germline loops: CDR1 SGDLS, CDR2 YYNGEE. CDR3 size: 15 residues. J lost 5 bases, V lost 0 bases, and 3 bases had no gene match. The DNA of the CDR3 is TGTGCCAGCAGCGTAGACAGGACAGGGACCGGGGAGCTGTTTTTT. Its protein product is CASSVDRTGTGELFF.

The chain links TRBV6-1 to TRBJ2-2, with 10 bases fitting TRBD2. In germline, CDR1 is MNHNS, CDR2 SASEGT. The J segment lost 2 bases and the V segment lost 1 base, leaving 4 bases of the junction unmatched. This CDR3 is built from 17 residues. The CDR3 region is CASSEEAGGRNTGELFF. CDR3 DNA sequence: TGTGCCAGCAGTGAAGAAGCGGGGGGGCGAAACACCGGGGAGCTGTTTTTT.

This clone was counted a single time. The V call is TRBV4-1, the J call TRBJ2-1, with 10 bases aligning to TRBD2. V was clipped by 1 base and J by 3 bases; unmatched bases: 6. The CDR3 sequence is 17 residues long. The germline V gene encodes CDR1 MGHRA and CDR2 YSYEKL. CDR3 sequence: CASSQVEAGGNYNEQFF. Written as DNA, the CDR3 is TGCGCCAGCAGCCAAGTCGAAGCGGGGGGGAACTACAATGAGCAGTTCTTC.

Here the CDR3 DNA reads TGTGCCAGCAGCAAAGACAGGGATCACACTGAAGCTTTCTTT. Translation: CASSKDRDHTEAFF. The chain is built from TRBV21-1 and TRBJ1-1; the D call of TRBD1 is as the table states it, not checked on the DNA. TRBV21-1 is listed as a pseudogene. This CDR3 comprises 14 residues.

This clone occurred once. The J gene is TRBJ1-3, the V gene TRBV15, with 8 nucleotides matching TRBD1. This CDR3 has 15 amino acids. The J segment lost 2 bases and the V segment lost 3 bases, leaving 3 bases of the junction unmatched. CDR1 is LNHNV and CDR2 is YYDKDF in the germline V gene (reference sequence). CDR3 DNA sequence: TGTGCCACCAGCAGGGACAGGGCTACTGGAAACACCATATATTTT. It translates to CATSRDRATGNTIYF.

This clone was counted a single time. V usage is TRBV11-2 and J usage is TRBJ2-2; D gene unclear. CDR1 is SGHAT and CDR2 is FQNNGV in the germline V gene. The CDR3 loop spans 14 amino acids. Deletions cut 2 bases from V and 6 bases from J, with 10 bases between. CDR3 nucleotides: TGTGCCAGCAGCTTATATGAGGCCCCCGGGGAGCTGTTTTTT. Residues: CASSLYEAPGELFF.

The chain has TRBV7-2 and TRBJ2-7; no definite D call. The V end lost 5 bases, the J end lost 3 bases, and 8 bases lay between the germline ends. The V gene's germline CDR1 is SGHTA and CDR2 FQGNSA. CDR3 length: 12 residues. As DNA, the CDR3 is TGTGCCAGCAGCGCCTACGTCTACGAGCAGTACTTC. Amino acid sequence: CASSAYVYEQYF.

The genes are TRBV18 and TRBJ1-2, with a weak D call TRBD1 (5 bases). There are 16 residues in the CDR3. Trimming took off 1 base at V and 0 bases at J, with 12 bases between the two ends. In germline, CDR1 is KGHSH, CDR2 LQKENI. Written as DNA, the CDR3 is TGTGCCAGCTCACCACTGCCGACAGTGGCTAACTATGGCTACACCTTC. Its protein product is CASSPLPTVANYGYTF. The whole variable domain, remainder taken from reference TRBV18 and TRBJ1-2, is NAGVMQNPRHLVRRRGQEARLRCSPMKGHSHVYWYRQLPEEGLKFMVYLQKENIIDESGMPKERFSAEFPKEGPSILRIQQVVRGDSAAYFCASSPLPTVANYGYTFGSGTRLTVV.

V and J are TRBV9 and TRBJ2-7; the match to TRBD1 covers 10 bases. This CDR3 has 17 residues. Per the germline V gene, CDR1 is SGDLS and CDR2 is YYNGEE. The V gene end was trimmed by 3 bases and the J gene end by 2 bases; junction bases not matched to a gene: 11. The CDR3 region has the DNA TGTGCCAGCAGCGAGCACTCTGGGGGGACAGGGGCCTACGAGCAGTACTTC. It translates to CASSEHSGGTGAYEQYF.

The rearrangement uses TRBV28 and TRBJ2-3; 8 bases match TRBD2. V dropped 4 bases and J dropped 3; count of bases not matched to a gene: 6. The CDR3 contains 15 residues. Germline assignment: CDR1 MDHEN and CDR2 SYDVKM. This chain's CDR3 is CASSSTGGVTDTQYF. CDR3 DNA sequence: TGTGCCAGCAGTTCGACGGGGGGGGTGACAGATACGCAGTATTTT.

The V call is TRBV29-1, the J call TRBJ1-5, with a tentative D call TRBD1 (5 bases). This CDR3 contains 15 residues. The germline V gene encodes CDR1 SQVTM and CDR2 ANQGSEA. V was cut by 4 bases and J by 0 bases, with 13 bases left in between. Here the CDR3 reads CSVAMGGDSNQPQHF. The CDR3 DNA is TGCAGCGTTGCTATGGGGGGGGATAGCAATCAGCCCCAGCATTTT.

This chain connects TRBV27 to TRBJ1-4, with 7 bases lining up with TRBD1. Looked up from germline, CDR1 is MNHEY and CDR2 is SMNVEV (reference sequence). The CDR3 sequence is 19 residues long. The junction had 11 bases not matched to a gene; V was cut back by 1 base and J by 0 bases. CDR3 coding DNA: TGTGCCAGCAGTTTATACGGGCGACAGGGACTCACAACTAATGAAAAACTGTTTTTT. This gives the protein CASSLYGRQGLTTNEKLFF.

The J gene is TRBJ2-7, the V gene TRBV13, with 8 bases aligning to TRBD2. J gave up 5 bases and V 4 bases, and 10 bases lay outside the gene matches. The CDR3 spans 15 residues. The V gene's germline CDR1 is PRHDT and CDR2 FYEKMQ (reference sequence). The CDR3 DNA reads TGTGCCAGCAGCTCCACCCGGGGGGGGGCACACGAGCAGTACTTC. Translation gives CASSSTRGGAHEQYF.

This clone was recorded a few times. The chain is built from TRBV4-1 and TRBJ1-2; no reliable D call. CDR1 MGHRA and CDR2 YSYEKL come from the germline V gene. The CDR3 sequence is 16 residues long. The germline V and J ends were trimmed by 5 bases and 0 bases, with 16 bases remaining between them. CDR3 sequence reads: CASSSQMTPANYGYTF. CDR3 bases: TGCGCCAGCAGCTCCCAAATGACACCAGCTAACTATGGCTACACCTTC.

V usage is TRBV9 and J usage is TRBJ2-2; maybe TRBD2 (5 bases). From germline, CDR1 is SGDLS and CDR2 YYNGEE. V was pared by 4 bases and J by 6 bases, with 22 bases between. The CDR3 length is 17 residues. As DNA, the CDR3 is TGTGCCAGCAGCCCCGAAGAGGACGGGGTACGGGCCGGGGAGCTGTTTTTT. It encodes CASSPEEDGVRAGELFF.

The J gene is TRBJ1-6, the V gene TRBV7-2; 9 nucleotides align to TRBD1. This CDR3 comprises 14 residues. V shed 5 bases, J shed 9 bases, and the junction held 5 bases outside the gene matches. Germline CDR1 SGHTA, CDR2 FQGNSA. The CDR3 nucleotides are TGTGCCAGCAGCATACAGGGGGCGAGTTCACCCCTCCACTTT. Its translation: CASSIQGASSPLHF.

The CDR3 region is CASSQGLAGPLGANVLTF. CDR3 nucleotide sequence: TGCGCCAGCAGCCAAGGGCTAGCGGGGCCCTTAGGGGCCAACGTCCTGACTTTC. V usage is TRBV4-1 and J usage is TRBJ2-6; 9 nucleotides line up with TRBD2. Germline CDR1 MGHRA, CDR2 YSYEKL. V shed 1 base, J shed 4 bases, and the junction held 8 bases outside the gene matches. The CDR3 length is 18 residues.

The chain has TRBV28 and TRBJ2-2; possible D gene TRBD2, 6 bases. The germline gives CDR1 MDHEN, CDR2 SYDVKM. V lost 3 bases to trimming and J lost 6 bases, with 11 bases between them. The CDR3 contains 14 residues. CDR3 amino acids: CASSFGGRAGELFF. In DNA, the CDR3 is TGTGCCAGCAGTTTTGGAGGGCGGGCCGGGGAGCTGTTTTTT.

The sample holds one count of this clone. This chain links TRBV10-3 with TRBJ1-2, with TRBD1 matching over 7 bases. Germline loops: CDR1 ENHRY, CDR2 SYGVKD. The CDR3 has 17 amino acids. V trimming: 2 bases; J trimming: 3 bases; junction bases outside the gene matches: 12. The CDR3 nucleotides read TGTGCCATCAGTGAGACTACCGACAGGGTCGGAGACTATGGCTACACCTTC. It encodes CAISETTDRVGDYGYTF.